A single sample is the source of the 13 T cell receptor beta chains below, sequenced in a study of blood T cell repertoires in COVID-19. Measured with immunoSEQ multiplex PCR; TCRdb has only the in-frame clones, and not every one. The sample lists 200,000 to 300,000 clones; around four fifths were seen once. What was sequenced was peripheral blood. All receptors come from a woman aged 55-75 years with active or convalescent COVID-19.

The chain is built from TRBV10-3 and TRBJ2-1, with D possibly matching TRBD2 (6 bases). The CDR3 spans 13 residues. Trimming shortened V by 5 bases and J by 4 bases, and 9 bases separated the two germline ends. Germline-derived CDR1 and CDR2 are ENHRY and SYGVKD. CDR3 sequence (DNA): TGTGCCATCAGTATGGCGGGGTACAATGAGCAGTTCTTC. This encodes CAISMAGYNEQFF.

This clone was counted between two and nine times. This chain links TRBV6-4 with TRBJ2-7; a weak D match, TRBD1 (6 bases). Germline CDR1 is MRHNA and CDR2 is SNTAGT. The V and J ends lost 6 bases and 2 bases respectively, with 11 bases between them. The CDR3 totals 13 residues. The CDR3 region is CASSSRGTYEQYV. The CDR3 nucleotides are TGTGCCAGCAGCAGCAGGGGAACCTACGAGCAGTACGTC.

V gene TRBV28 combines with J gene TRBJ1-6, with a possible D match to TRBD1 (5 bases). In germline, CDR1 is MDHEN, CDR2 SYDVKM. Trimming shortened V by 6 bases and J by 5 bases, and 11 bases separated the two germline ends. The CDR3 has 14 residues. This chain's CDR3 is CASRSGIDNSPLHF. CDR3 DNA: TGTGCCAGCAGATCAGGGATTGATAATTCACCCCTCCACTTT.

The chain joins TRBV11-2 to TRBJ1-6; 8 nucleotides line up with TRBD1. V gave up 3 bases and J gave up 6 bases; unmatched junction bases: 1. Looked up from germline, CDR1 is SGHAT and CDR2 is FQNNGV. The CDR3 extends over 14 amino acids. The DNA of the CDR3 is TGTGCCAGCAGCTTCGGACAGGGTAATTCACCCCTCCACTTT. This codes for CASSFGQGNSPLHF.

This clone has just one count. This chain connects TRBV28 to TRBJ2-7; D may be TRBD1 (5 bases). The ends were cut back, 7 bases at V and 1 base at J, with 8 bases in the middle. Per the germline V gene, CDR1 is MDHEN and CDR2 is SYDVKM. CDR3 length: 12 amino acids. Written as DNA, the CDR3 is TGTGCCAGCACTGGACATTCCTACGAGCAGTACGTC. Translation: CASTGHSYEQYV.

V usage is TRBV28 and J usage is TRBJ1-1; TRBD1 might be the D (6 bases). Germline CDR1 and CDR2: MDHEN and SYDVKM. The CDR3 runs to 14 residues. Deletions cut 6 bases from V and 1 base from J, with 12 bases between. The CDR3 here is CASSQGQGNTEAFF. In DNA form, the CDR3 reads TGTGCCAGCAGCCAGGGACAAGGGAACACTGAAGCTTTCTTT.

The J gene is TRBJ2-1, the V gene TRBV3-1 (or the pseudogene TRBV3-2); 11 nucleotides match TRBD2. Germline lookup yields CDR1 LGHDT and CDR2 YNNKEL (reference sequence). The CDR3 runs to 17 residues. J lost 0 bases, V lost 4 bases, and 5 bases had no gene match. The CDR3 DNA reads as TGTGCCAGCAGCCCCCGACTAGCGGGGCGCTCCTACAATGAGCAGTTCTTC. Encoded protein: CASSPRLAGRSYNEQFF.

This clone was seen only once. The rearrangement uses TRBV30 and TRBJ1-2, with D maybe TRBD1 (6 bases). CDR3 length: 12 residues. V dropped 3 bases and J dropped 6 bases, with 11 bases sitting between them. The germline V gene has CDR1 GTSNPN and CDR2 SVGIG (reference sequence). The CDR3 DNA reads TGTGCCTGGAGATTGGGGGCCAATGGCTACACCTTC. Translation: CAWRLGANGYTF. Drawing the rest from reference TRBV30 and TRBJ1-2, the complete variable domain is SQTIHQWPATLVQPVGSPLSLECTVEGTSNPNLYWYRQAAGRGLQLLFYSVGIGQISSEVPQNLSASRPQDRQFILSSKKLLLSDSGFYLCAWRLGANGYTFGSGTRLTVV.

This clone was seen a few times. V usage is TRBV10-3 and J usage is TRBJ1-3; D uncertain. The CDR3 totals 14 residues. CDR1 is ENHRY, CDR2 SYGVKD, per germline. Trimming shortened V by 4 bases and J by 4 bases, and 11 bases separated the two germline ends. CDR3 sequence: CAISGGLEGNTIYF. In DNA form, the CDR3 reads TGTGCCATCAGTGGAGGCCTGGAAGGAAACACCATATATTTT.

CDR3 coding DNA: TGTGCCAGCAGCTTGGAGGGACAGGGTAACTATGGCTACACCTTC. This gives the protein CASSLEGQGNYGYTF. The chain employs TRBV5-4 and TRBJ1-2, with 9 bases identical to TRBD1. CDR3 size: 15 residues. V trimming: 0 bases; J trimming: 1 base; junction bases outside the gene matches: 1. Germline V gene lookup returns CDR1 SGHNT and CDR2 YYREEE (reference sequence).

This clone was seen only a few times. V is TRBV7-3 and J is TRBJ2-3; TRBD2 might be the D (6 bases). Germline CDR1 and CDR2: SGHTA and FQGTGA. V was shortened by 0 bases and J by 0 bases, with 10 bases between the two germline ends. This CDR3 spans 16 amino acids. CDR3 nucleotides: TGTGCCAGCAGCTTAACAGCGGGCCTAAGCACAGATACGCAGTATTTT. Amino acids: CASSLTAGLSTDTQYF.

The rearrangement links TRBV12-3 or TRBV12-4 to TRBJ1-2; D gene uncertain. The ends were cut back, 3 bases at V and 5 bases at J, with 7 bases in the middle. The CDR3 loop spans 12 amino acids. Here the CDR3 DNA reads TGTGCCAGCAGTTTTTCAGCGTATGGCTACACCTTC. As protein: CASSFSAYGYTF.

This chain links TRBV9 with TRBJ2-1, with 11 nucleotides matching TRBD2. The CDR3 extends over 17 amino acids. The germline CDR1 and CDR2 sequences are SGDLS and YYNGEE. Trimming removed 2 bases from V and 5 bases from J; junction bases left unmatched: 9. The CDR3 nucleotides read TGTGCCAGCAGCGTCCCGGTAGCGGGAGGGGGTGACAATGAGCAGTTCTTC. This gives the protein CASSVPVAGGGDNEQFF.